The 16 T cell receptor beta chains below were found in one sample sequenced in a study of technical replicates of blood from several donors. Profiling relied on immunoSEQ multiplex PCR, and the TCRdb table lists in-frame clones only, not all of them. Of roughly 14,000 clones listed, approximately 80% are singletons. Sequenced input: PBMCs. These receptors were taken from a human donor in good health.

V usage is TRBV7-6 and J usage is TRBJ1-1, with a possible D match to TRBD1 (6 bases). This CDR3 spans 13 amino acids. Germline V gene sequence: CDR1 SGHVS, CDR2 FNYEAQ. The V and J ends lost 5 bases and 11 bases respectively, with 18 bases between them. The CDR3 loop is CASSLGQRNPAFF. CDR3 nucleotide sequence: TGTGCCAGCAGCCTTGGACAGCGCAACCCGGCTTTCTTT. Filled out from reference TRBV7-6 and TRBJ1-1, the complete variable domain reads GAGVSQSPRYKVTKRGQDVALRCDPISGHVSLYWYRQALGQGPEFLTYFNYEAQQDKSGLPNDRFSAERPEGSISTLTIQRTEQRDSAMYRCASSLGQRNPAFFGQGTRLTVV.

V gene TRBV13 combines with J gene TRBJ2-1; D is uncertain. The germline V and J ends were trimmed by 5 bases and 9 bases, with 20 bases remaining between them. In germline, CDR1 is PRHDT, CDR2 FYEKMQ (reference sequence). This CDR3 is 15 amino acids long. The CDR3 sequence is CASSDGSSVVSEQFF. The CDR3 DNA sequence: TGTGCCAGCAGCGACGGGTCATCGGTCGTCAGTGAGCAGTTCTTC.

V gene TRBV2 combines with J gene TRBJ2-3, with TRBD1 matching over 9 bases. The trim removed 6 bases at V and 7 bases at J, leaving 14 bases unmatched. This CDR3 contains 16 residues. Germline CDR1 and CDR2: SNHLY and FYNNEI. In DNA form, the CDR3 reads TGTGCCAGCAGGGACCCCGGGACAGGGAAGACCTATACGCAGTATTTT. It is translated as CASRDPGTGKTYTQYF.

The chain uses TRBV2 and TRBJ2-1; 14 nucleotides align to TRBD2. V shed 6 bases and J 5 bases; nucleotides not matched to a gene: 3. There are 15 residues in the CDR3. Germline CDR1 SNHLY, CDR2 FYNNEI. In DNA form, the CDR3 reads TGTGCCAGCAGGGGACTAGCGGGAGTTAACAATGAGCAGTTCTTC. Its translation: CASRGLAGVNNEQFF.

The J gene is TRBJ1-1, the V gene TRBV28; no definite D call. The CDR3 is made up of 14 amino acids. V gave up 7 bases and J gave up 0 bases, with 12 bases separating them. In germline, CDR1 is MDHEN, CDR2 SYDVKM. This CDR3 reads CASNDGQVNTEAFF. In nucleotides, the CDR3 is TGTGCCAGCAACGATGGTCAGGTGAACACTGAAGCTTTCTTT.

For the CDR3, the DNA is TGTGCCAGCAGTGAATATTCCGACGAGCAGTACTTC. This translates into CASSEYSDEQYF. J is TRBJ2-7 and V is TRBV25-1; D call uncertain. Trimming took off 0 bases at V and 5 bases at J, with 5 bases between the two ends. CDR3 length: 12 amino acids. Germline V gives CDR1 MGHDK, CDR2 SYGVNS.

The V and J genes are TRBV25-1 and TRBJ1-2; TRBD1 aligns across 8 bases. The CDR3 is 12 residues long. With 4 bases clipped from V and 8 bases from J, the junction kept 3 bases outside the gene matches. From germline, CDR1 is MGHDK and CDR2 SYGVNS. In nucleotides, the CDR3 is TGTGCCAGCAGTGGGGACAGGAACGGCTACACCTTC. It is translated as CASSGDRNGYTF.

This clone was detected only a few times. The genes are TRBV9 and TRBJ2-5; TRBD2 agrees at 7 bases. Per the germline V gene, CDR1 is SGDLS and CDR2 is YYNGEE. CDR3 size: 14 residues. V lost 3 bases, J lost 2 bases, and 4 bases stayed unmatched. The chain's CDR3 is CASSEGGAQETQYF. For the CDR3, the DNA is TGTGCCAGCAGCGAGGGAGGGGCTCAAGAGACCCAGTACTTC.

V gene TRBV18 combines with J gene TRBJ1-2, with 7 bases matching TRBD1. Germline CDR1 reads KGHSH; CDR2 reads LQKENI. The CDR3 spans 18 residues. The J segment lost 5 bases and the V segment lost 0 bases, leaving 15 bases of the junction unmatched. DNA of the CDR3: TGTGCCAGCTCACCACCCCCGGGACAGAACTCAATTTGGTATGGCTACACCTTC. This sequence encodes CASSPPPGQNSIWYGYTF. Full variable domain (rest looked up from reference TRBV18 and TRBJ1-2): NAGVMQNPRHLVRRRGQEARLRCSPMKGHSHVYWYRQLPEEGLKFMVYLQKENIIDESGMPKERFSAEFPKEGPSILRIQQVVRGDSAAYFCASSPPPGQNSIWYGYTFGSGTRLTVV.

The chain combines TRBV5-1 with TRBJ2-7; TRBD1 agrees at 7 bases. The CDR3 sequence is 14 residues long. J lost 2 bases, V lost 4 bases, and 6 bases had no gene match. CDR1 is SGHRS, CDR2 YFSETQ, per germline. CDR3 sequence reads: CASSPQGEPYEQYF. In nucleotides, the CDR3 is TGCGCCAGCAGCCCCCAGGGGGAACCCTACGAGCAGTACTTC.

This clone was picked up one time. The chain combines TRBV7-8 with TRBJ2-5, with D perhaps matching TRBD1 (6 bases). The germline V gene has CDR1 SGHVS and CDR2 FQNEAQ. Deletions cut 5 bases from V and 4 bases from J, with 14 bases between. The CDR3 contains 14 residues. The CDR3 DNA is TGTGCCAGCAGCCCAGGGGTCTGGGTAGAGACCCAGTACTTC. Its protein product is CASSPGVWVETQYF.

The chain joins TRBV7-9 to TRBJ2-4, with D perhaps matching TRBD1 (5 bases). CDR3 length: 14 residues. The germline V gene has CDR1 SEHNR and CDR2 FQNEAQ (reference sequence). V was trimmed by 0 bases and J by 6 bases, leaving 9 bases between them. The CDR3 nucleotides are TGTGCCAGCAGCTTAGCGGGCCAGGGAAACATTCAGTACTTC. This translates into CASSLAGQGNIQYF.

The rearrangement uses TRBV6-5 and TRBJ1-1; D is uncertain. The germline V gene has CDR1 MNHEY and CDR2 SVGAGI. The CDR3 spans 14 residues. Deletions cut 2 bases from V and 1 base from J, with 8 bases between. CDR3 in amino acids: CASSYDPGNTEAFF. CDR3 sequence (DNA): TGTGCCAGCAGTTACGATCCGGGGAACACTGAAGCTTTCTTT.

This clone was counted a few times. The V gene is TRBV7-9, the J gene TRBJ2-2; no firm D call. The CDR3 loop spans 14 amino acids. Between the trimmed V and J ends, which lost 5 bases and 7 bases, there was a span of 14 bases. The germline V gene has CDR1 SEHNR and CDR2 FQNEAQ (reference sequence). CDR3 coding DNA: TGTGCCAGCAGCCTTTCCGCGTTAGTCGGGGAGCTGTTTTTT. Its protein is CASSLSALVGELFF.

V is TRBV6-1 and J is TRBJ1-5, with no clear D. The germline gives CDR1 MNHNS, CDR2 SASEGT. The CDR3 extends over 17 amino acids. Trimming took 4 bases from V and 0 from J, leaving 16 bases between them. The CDR3: CASSGRDVRYSNQPQHF. DNA of the CDR3: TGTGCCAGCAGTGGGAGGGATGTAAGGTATAGCAATCAGCCCCAGCATTTT.

The chain carries TRBV6-5 and TRBJ1-5; unclear D gene. Germline values: CDR1 MNHEY, CDR2 SVGAGI. V shed 2 bases and J shed 6 bases, with 8 bases lying between them. The CDR3 sequence is 13 residues long. CDR3 loop: CASSYIGSQPQHF. The CDR3 coding sequence is TGTGCCAGCAGTTACATTGGGAGTCAGCCCCAGCATTTT.